This is a list of T cell receptor beta chains from one sample in a study of response to subunit inactivated influenza vaccine. One entry per CDR3 protein, called by TCRdb with MiXCR from the RT-PCR reads. The sample carries around 160,000 distinct CDR3 sequences, roughly 10% recorded once. The sample was non-naive T cells sorted from PBMCs, taken 45 days after vaccination. The receptors come from a man aged 50 to 60 who received an inactivated influenza vaccine. Each CDR3 is given with its conserved first and last residue. A D gene is named only where the DNA matches it firmly. Size is omitted from some rows. Given values are once, few, many or a class for expanded clones.

j_call d_call clone_size v_call cdr3_aa cdr3_nt
TRBJ2-7 . few TRBV28 CASSLFRGRYEQYF TGTGCCAGCAGTTTATTCAGGGGCCGATACGAGCAGTACTTC
TRBJ1-1 . few TRBV20-1 CSADRGDDNTEAFF TGCAGTGCTGACCGGGGCGACGACAACACTGAAGCTTTCTTT
TRBJ1-3 . . TRBV7-2 CASSLTWTVTGNTIYF TGTGCCAGCAGCTTGACCTGGACAGTCACTGGAAACACCATATATTTT
TRBJ1-1 TRBD1 . TRBV6-2/TRBV6-3 CASTPGGSGHEAFF TGTGCCAGCACCCCAGGGGGGAGCGGGCATGAAGCTTTCTTT
TRBJ1-4 . . TRBV6-2/TRBV6-3 CASSPIDEKLFF TGTGCCAGCAGCCCTATAGACGAAAAACTGTTTTTT
TRBJ2-7 . many TRBV5-6 CASSKPAHEQYF TGTGCCAGCAGCAAACCCGCCCACGAGCAGTACTTC
TRBJ2-1 . . TRBV6-1 CASTPGRLPGSHNEQFF TGTGCCAGCACACCAGGCAGGCTCCCAGGATCTCACAATGAGCAGTTCTTC
TRBJ1-2 . few TRBV7-2 CASSEWGTVDYGYTF TGTGCCAGCAGCGAATGGGGGACGGTCGACTATGGCTACACCTTC
TRBJ2-3 TRBD1 . TRBV5-6 CASSPLDRVESDTQYF TGTGCCAGCAGCCCGTTGGACAGGGTGGAATCAGATACGCAGTATTTT
TRBJ1-2 . few TRBV7-8 CASSPNRAPYGYTF TGTGCCAGCAGCCCCAACCGGGCCCCCTATGGCTACACCTTC
TRBJ1-4 . many TRBV9 CASSVSTGATNEKLFF TGTGCCAGCAGCGTAAGCACGGGGGCTACTAATGAAAAACTGTTTTTT
TRBJ2-7 . few TRBV6-1 CASSRLSSYEQYF TGTGCCAGCAGCCGCTTGTCCTCCTACGAGCAGTACTTC
TRBJ1-6 TRBD1 . TRBV5-4 CASSTRDRGAPLHF TGTGCCAGCAGCACCCGGGACAGGGGAGCACCCCTCCACTTT
TRBJ1-5 . . TRBV6-2/TRBV6-3 CASSLGVRQPQHF TGTGCCAGCAGTCTGGGGGTCCGTCAGCCCCAGCATTTT
TRBJ1-6 . . TRBV14 CASRGPIPNSPLHF TGTGCCAGCAGAGGACCTATTCCGAATTCACCCCTCCACTTT
TRBJ2-7 . many TRBV7-2 CASSPLAYEQYF TGTGCCAGCAGCCCCCTCGCCTACGAGCAGTACTTC
TRBJ2-3 TRBD2 many TRBV20-1 CSAGGGSGDTQYF TGCAGTGCCGGCGGGGGGTCAGGAGATACGCAGTATTTT
TRBJ2-7 TRBD2 many TRBV7-9 CASSLVTSGRNEQYF TGTGCCAGCAGCTTAGTGACTAGCGGGAGGAACGAGCAGTACTTC
TRBJ2-3 . . TRBV5-1 CASSLRGNWGAGTDTQYF TGCGCCAGCAGCTTAAGGGGAAACTGGGGGGCCGGTACAGATACGCAGTATTTT
TRBJ2-3 TRBD1 few TRBV12-3/TRBV12-4 CASRGQGLLTDTQYF TGTGCCAGCAGGGGACAGGGGCTCCTCACAGATACGCAGTATTTT
TRBJ2-3 . few TRBV20-1 CSAEARTDTQYF TGCAGTGCTGAAGCGAGAACAGATACGCAGTATTTT
TRBJ2-2 TRBD2 . TRBV7-2 CASSSRTSGGTGELFF TGTGCCAGCAGCTCCCGGACTAGCGGGGGGACCGGGGAGCTGTTTTTT
TRBJ2-2 . . TRBV28 CATPGPNTGELFF TGTGCCACCCCGGGACCTAACACCGGGGAGCTGTTTTTT
TRBJ2-7 TRBD1 few TRBV20-1 CSARGTGEWNYEQYF TGCAGTGCTAGGGGGACAGGCGAATGGAACTACGAGCAGTACTTC
TRBJ2-2 . many TRBV3-1 CASSQDRPLYTGELFF TGTGCCAGCAGCCAAGATCGCCCGTTATACACCGGGGAGCTGTTTTTT
TRBJ2-5 . few TRBV11-2 CASSSSLEETQYF TGTGCCAGCAGCTCTTCGTTAGAAGAGACCCAGTACTTC
TRBJ2-1 . few TRBV11-1 CASSFYGFGPSVASSYNEQFF TGTGCCAGCAGTTTTTACGGTTTTGGCCCGTCAGTCGCTAGCTCCTACAATGAGCAGTTCTTC
TRBJ2-1 TRBD2 many TRBV9 CASSVTSGSDGEQFF TGTGCCAGCAGCGTAACCAGCGGGAGTGATGGTGAGCAGTTCTTC
TRBJ1-1 TRBD1 many TRBV3-1 CASSLQPGQGSTEAFF TGTGCCAGCAGCCTCCAACCGGGACAGGGGAGCACTGAAGCTTTCTTT
TRBJ2-1 . few TRBV28 CASSLSQQGREQFF TGTGCCAGCAGTTTAAGTCAACAGGGCCGTGAGCAGTTCTTC
TRBJ2-2 . many TRBV12-3/TRBV12-4 CASSLNPGWGTGELFF TGTGCCAGCAGTTTAAATCCGGGTTGGGGGACCGGGGAGCTGTTTTTT
TRBJ1-2 . few TRBV7-9 CASSSRRDGWARGYTF TGTGCCAGCAGCTCTCGCCGGGACGGTTGGGCGCGGGGCTACACCTTC
TRBJ2-7 TRBD1 few TRBV11-2 CASSLAGGAGEQYF TGTGCCAGCAGCTTAGCAGGGGGCGCCGGCGAGCAGTACTTC
TRBJ2-1 TRBD2 few TRBV6-1 CASASGRGSYNEQFF TGTGCCAGCGCTAGCGGGAGGGGGTCCTACAATGAGCAGTTCTTC
TRBJ1-1 . . TRBV6-2/TRBV6-3 CATLDPNTEAFF TGTGCCACTCTTGACCCGAACACTGAAGCTTTCTTT
TRBJ2-3 . . TRBV3-1 CASSQDTIRPDTQYF TGTGCCAGCAGCCAAGATACTATCAGACCAGATACGCAGTATTTT
TRBJ2-1 TRBD2 . TRBV7-9 CASSLGTSSNEQFF TGTGCCAGCAGCTTAGGGACTAGCAGCAATGAGCAGTTCTTC
TRBJ2-2 . . TRBV11-2 CASSLEGALGELFF TGTGCCAGCAGCTTAGAGGGGGCCTTAGGGGAGCTGTTTTTT
TRBJ1-1 . few TRBV3-1 CASSSGSERVNTEAFF TGTGCCAGCTCATCGGGGTCTGAGAGGGTGAACACTGAAGCTTTCTTT
TRBJ1-2 . . TRBV20-1 CSAHFWLNYGYTF TGCAGTGCTCACTTTTGGCTCAACTATGGCTACACCTTC
TRBJ2-2 . many TRBV20-1 CSAPGQNTGELFF TGCAGTGCCCCCGGACAGAACACCGGGGAGCTGTTTTTT
TRBJ2-7 . few TRBV21-1 CASSKKEDRVGAYEQYF TGTGCCAGCAGCAAAAAGGAGGACAGGGTGGGGGCCTACGAGCAGTACTTC
TRBJ2-2 TRBD1 . TRBV2 CASSSQGAPGELFF TGTGCCAGCAGTTCACAGGGGGCGCCCGGGGAGCTGTTTTTT
TRBJ2-1 . . TRBV19 CASKDPYNEQFF TGTGCCAGCAAGGACCCATACAATGAGCAGTTCTTC
TRBJ2-7 TRBD2 . TRBV3-1 CASSPGSSGDTYEQYF TGTGCCAGCAGCCCCGGTTCTAGCGGAGATACCTACGAGCAGTACTTC
TRBJ2-7 TRBD2 . TRBV5-4 CASSLGGGVVEQYF TGTGCCAGCAGCCTCGGGGGAGGGGTCGTAGAGCAGTACTTC
TRBJ1-2 . . TRBV12-3/TRBV12-4 CASSSRDIGRDGYTF TGTGCCAGCAGTTCCAGGGACATCGGAAGGGATGGCTACACCTTC
TRBJ1-2 . . TRBV6-5 CASSYSSNAYGYTF TGTGCCAGCAGTTACTCCTCCAACGCCTATGGCTACACCTTC
TRBJ1-1 . many TRBV4-2 CASSQATDLSTEAFF TGTGCCAGCAGCCAAGCCACGGACCTGAGCACTGAAGCTTTCTTT
TRBJ2-3 TRBD2 . TRBV7-2 CASSRERGWITDTQYF TGTGCCAGCAGTCGCGAGCGGGGGTGGATCACAGATACGCAGTATTTT